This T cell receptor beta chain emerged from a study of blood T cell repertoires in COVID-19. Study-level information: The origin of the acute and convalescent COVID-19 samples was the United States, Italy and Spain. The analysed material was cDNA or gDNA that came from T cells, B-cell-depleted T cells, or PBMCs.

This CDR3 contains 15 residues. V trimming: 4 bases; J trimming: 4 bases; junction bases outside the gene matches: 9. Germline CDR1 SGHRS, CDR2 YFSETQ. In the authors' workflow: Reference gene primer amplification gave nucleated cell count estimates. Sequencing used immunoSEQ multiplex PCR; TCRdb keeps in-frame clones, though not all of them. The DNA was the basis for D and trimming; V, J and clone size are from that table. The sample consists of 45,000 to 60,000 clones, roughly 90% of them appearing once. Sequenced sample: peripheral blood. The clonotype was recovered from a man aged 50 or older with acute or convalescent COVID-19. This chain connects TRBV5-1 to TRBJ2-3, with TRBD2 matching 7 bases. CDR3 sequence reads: CASSGGWGGADTQYF. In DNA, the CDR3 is TGCGCCAGCAGCGGCGGATGGGGGGGAGCAGATACGCAGTATTTT.